Each of the 8 T cell receptor beta chains below was sequenced from the same sample in a study of blood T cell repertoires in COVID-19. The protocol was immunoSEQ multiplex PCR, while the TCRdb copy is restricted to in-frame clones and leaves out a portion. The sample contains a few hundred thousand clones, 70% to 90% of which appear only once. The specimen was peripheral blood. All receptors come from a man between 18 and 29 years old with active or convalescent COVID-19.

In its sample, this clone was seen once. The chain couples TRBV27 to TRBJ1-1, with a possible D match to TRBD1 (6 bases). The length of the CDR3 is 13 residues. V lost 4 bases and J 8 bases, leaving 14 bases between the germline ends. Germline CDR1 and CDR2: MNHEY and SMNVEV (reference sequence). The CDR3 DNA follows: TGTGCCAGCAGTTACAAACAGGGTACGGAAGCTTTCTTT. The encoded protein is CASSYKQGTEAFF.

This chain links TRBV5-1 with TRBJ1-2; 10 nucleotides line up with TRBD1. Losses at the gene ends were 0 bases for V and 1 base for J; bases not matched to a gene: 3. Germline V gene lookup returns CDR1 SGHRS and CDR2 YFSETQ. This CDR3 is built from 16 residues. The CDR3 here is CASSLAGQGGNYGYTF. The CDR3 nucleotides read TGCGCCAGCAGCTTGGCCGGACAGGGGGGTAACTATGGCTACACCTTC.

The chain uses TRBV27 and TRBJ2-3; D ambiguous. Deletions cut 2 bases from V and 4 bases from J, with 7 bases between. Germline V CDR1 and CDR2: MNHEY, SMNVEV (reference sequence). The CDR3 is 13 amino acids. For the CDR3, the DNA is TGTGCCAGCAGTTTAGGGCGCGCAGATACGCAGTATTTT. This gives the protein CASSLGRADTQYF.

The gene calls are TRBV28 and TRBJ1-1; D gene uncertain. CDR1 and CDR2 (germline): MDHEN, SYDVKM. This CDR3 region has 13 residues. Trimming removed 3 bases from V and 0 bases from J, with 5 bases in between. The DNA of the CDR3 is TGTGCCAGCAGTTTTACGGTGAACACTGAAGCTTTCTTT. It specifies CASSFTVNTEAFF.

In its sample, this clone was seen a few times. CDR3 residues: CASSLSSKGDSSNYGYTF. The CDR3, as DNA: TGTGCCAGCAGCTTATCGTCCAAGGGGGACAGCTCGAACTATGGCTACACCTTC. The rearrangement links TRBV7-8 to TRBJ1-2, with 7 positions matching TRBD1. With V trimmed by 2 bases and J by 2 bases, 14 bases remained unmatched. CDR1 and CDR2 (germline): SGHVS, FQNEAQ. The CDR3 has 18 residues.

The chain carries TRBV3-1 (or the pseudogene TRBV3-2) and TRBJ2-7; 10 bases match TRBD1. Germline V CDR1 and CDR2: LGHDT, YNNKEL (reference sequence). Trimming removed 4 bases from V and 7 bases from J; junction bases left unmatched: 4. The CDR3 is 13 residues long. The CDR3 bases are TGTGCCAGCAGCCCAGACAGGGGGCGAGAGCAGTACTTC. The encoded protein is CASSPDRGREQYF.

This chain joins TRBV9 and TRBJ2-7; TRBD2 agrees at 12 bases. CDR1 and CDR2 from the germline V gene are SGDLS and YYNGEE. CDR3 length: 15 residues. V shed 4 bases and J 2 bases; nucleotides not matched to a gene: 4. CDR3 DNA sequence: TGTGCCAGCAGCCAGACTAGCGGGGGCGCCTACGAGCAGTACTTC. The encoded protein is CASSQTSGGAYEQYF.

This clone came up once. The chain has TRBV7-9 and TRBJ2-5, with TRBD2 matching 7 bases. CDR3 size: 16 residues. The J segment lost 5 bases and the V segment lost 3 bases, leaving 12 bases of the junction unmatched. CDR1 and CDR2 (germline): SEHNR, FQNEAQ (reference sequence). The CDR3 nucleotides read TGTGCCAGCAGCTTGGTCAGTCAGCGGGGAGGGGAGACCCAGTACTTC. The encoded protein is CASSLVSQRGGETQYF.